This is a list of T cell receptor beta chains from one sample in a study of human T cells and chemical hapten exposure. Via MiXCR, TCRdb re-called the RACE reads, giving one row per CDR3 protein. The top ten clones hold 1.5% to 2% of a sample with roughly 120,000 distinct CDR3 sequences, approximately 9.1% of them seen once. The sequenced material came from whole blood. The receptors come from a male donor in good health. Some clones in this sample may be carry-over from other donors' samples. CDR3s include the opening cysteine and the closing phenylalanine or tryptophan. D genes are given only for firm matches.

D gene	CDR3 length	V gene	J gene	CDR3 protein
TRBD1	16	TRBV27	TRBJ2-1	CASRIYPQTGGHEQFF
TRBD2	14	TRBV13	TRBJ2-3	CASSLLAGTDTQYF
TRBD2	15	TRBV5-1	TRBJ2-1	CASSSGLAGVFEQFF
TRBD1	14	TRBV7-3	TRBJ2-3	CASSPRTGVDTQYF
.	13	TRBV6-1	TRBJ1-1	CASSSTGTGEAFF
.	15	TRBV18	TRBJ2-3	CASSPGGFDPDTQYF
TRBD1	14	TRBV5-1	TRBJ2-7	CASRHGTGSYEQYF
TRBD2	14	TRBV7-9	TRBJ2-3	CASSPSRGRDTQYF
.	12	TRBV29-1	TRBJ2-2	CSVARVTGELFF
TRBD1	14	TRBV10-3	TRBJ2-7	CAISAGTGSYEQYF
.	13	TRBV19	TRBJ2-6	CASTGSGANVLTF
TRBD1	14	TRBV27	TRBJ1-4	CASSLQGADEKLFF
TRBD2	15	TRBV6-5	TRBJ2-2	CASSYLAGDTGELFF
.	14	TRBV6-2/TRBV6-3	TRBJ1-5	CATCPKGSRQPQHF
TRBD2	17	TRBV6-2/TRBV6-3	TRBJ2-7	CASSYERGLAGSYEQYF
.	14	TRBV12-3/TRBV12-4	TRBJ2-7	CASKESADPYEQYF
.	12	TRBV10-1	TRBJ2-1	CASSESMTRQFF
TRBD1	16	TRBV11-2	TRBJ2-3	CASSFAGTGRTDTQYF
TRBD1	15	TRBV20-1	TRBJ1-5	CSARGQGAVGQPQHF
.	14	TRBV14	TRBJ1-2	CASSQEIGSYGYTF
TRBD1	14	TRBV25-1	TRBJ1-5	CASSETGGNQPQHF
.	15	TRBV5-1	TRBJ2-7	CASSVGTGSSYEQYF
.	11	TRBV29-1	TRBJ1-1	CSAPGQGGAFF
TRBD1	15	TRBV20-1	TRBJ2-5	CSARFQDRDRETQYF
.	16	TRBV6-5	TRBJ2-6	CASRKNDNSGANVLTF
TRBD2	15	TRBV24-1	TRBJ2-3	CATSEPSGGTDTQYF
.	17	TRBV7-2	TRBJ1-4	CASSLAGGGTTNEKLFF
TRBD1	17	TRBV20-1	TRBJ2-2	CSARDLGQGANTGELFF
TRBD2	16	TRBV5-1	TRBJ2-7	CASSLVVSGGTNEQYF
.	15	TRBV10-1	TRBJ1-2	CASSRSRDTLYGYTF
.	13	TRBV30	TRBJ1-2	CAWSVTGLDGYTF
TRBD1	15	TRBV27	TRBJ1-6	CASSYGDRGSSPLHF
.	15	TRBV6-1	TRBJ2-2	CASSEDAGGTGELFF
.	16	TRBV5-1	TRBJ2-3	CASTGLGGIGTDTQYF
TRBD2	17	TRBV11-2	TRBJ2-7	CASSVTSGSIETYEQYF
TRBD1	15	TRBV19	TRBJ1-2	CASSSMGQGIYGYTF
TRBD2	16	TRBV11-1	TRBJ2-1	CASSLGGLATYNEQFF
.	14	TRBV7-9	TRBJ2-5	CASSLVGMQETQYF
.	12	TRBV19	TRBJ2-7	CASSIKGDEQYF